This T cell receptor (beta chain) was recorded in a study of ipilimumab plus nivolumab after autologous stem cell transplantation. About the study: Patients received a median of about five ipilimumab and roughly eight nivolumab doses. Both relapsed and primary refractory DLBCL were included.

Germline V gene sequence: CDR1 SGHDT, CDR2 YYEEEE. The CDR3 is made up of 15 amino acids. Trimming took off 4 bases at V and 4 bases at J, with 17 bases between the two ends. Assay used: immunoSEQ multiplex PCR; TCRdb lists only in-frame clones, some missing. The sample holds over 75,000 clones, 65% to 85% seen once. The receptor was isolated from a male donor with diffuse large B-cell lymphoma. The rearrangement joins TRBV5-6 to TRBJ2-5; the D gene could be TRBD1 or TRBD2 (5 bases each). This material consisted of PBMCs, taken in a trial of ipilimumab plus nivolumab as post-transplant consolidation. The CDR3 DNA reads TGTGCCAGCAGCACCGGGGCTATTAGATCAGAGACCCAGTACTTC. Amino acid sequence: CASSTGAIRSETQYF.